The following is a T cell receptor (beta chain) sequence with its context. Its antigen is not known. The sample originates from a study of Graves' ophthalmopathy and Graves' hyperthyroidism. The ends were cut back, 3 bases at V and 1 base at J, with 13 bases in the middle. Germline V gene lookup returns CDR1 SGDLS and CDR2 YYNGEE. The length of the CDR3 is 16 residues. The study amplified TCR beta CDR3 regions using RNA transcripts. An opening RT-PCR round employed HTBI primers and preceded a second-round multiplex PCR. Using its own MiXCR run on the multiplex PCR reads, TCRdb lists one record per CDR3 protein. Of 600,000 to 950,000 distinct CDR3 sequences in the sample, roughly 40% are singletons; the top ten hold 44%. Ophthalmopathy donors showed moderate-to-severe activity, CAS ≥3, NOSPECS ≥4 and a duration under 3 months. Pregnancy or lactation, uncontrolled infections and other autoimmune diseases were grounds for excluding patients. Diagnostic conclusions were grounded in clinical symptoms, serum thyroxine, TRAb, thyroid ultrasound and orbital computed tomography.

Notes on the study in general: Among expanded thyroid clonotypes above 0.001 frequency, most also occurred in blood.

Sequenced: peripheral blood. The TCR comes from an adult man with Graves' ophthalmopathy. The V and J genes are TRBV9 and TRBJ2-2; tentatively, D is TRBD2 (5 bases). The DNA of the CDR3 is TGTGCCAGCAGCGCCCTCGGACTGAGGAACACCGGGGAGCTGTTTTTT. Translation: CASSALGLRNTGELFF.